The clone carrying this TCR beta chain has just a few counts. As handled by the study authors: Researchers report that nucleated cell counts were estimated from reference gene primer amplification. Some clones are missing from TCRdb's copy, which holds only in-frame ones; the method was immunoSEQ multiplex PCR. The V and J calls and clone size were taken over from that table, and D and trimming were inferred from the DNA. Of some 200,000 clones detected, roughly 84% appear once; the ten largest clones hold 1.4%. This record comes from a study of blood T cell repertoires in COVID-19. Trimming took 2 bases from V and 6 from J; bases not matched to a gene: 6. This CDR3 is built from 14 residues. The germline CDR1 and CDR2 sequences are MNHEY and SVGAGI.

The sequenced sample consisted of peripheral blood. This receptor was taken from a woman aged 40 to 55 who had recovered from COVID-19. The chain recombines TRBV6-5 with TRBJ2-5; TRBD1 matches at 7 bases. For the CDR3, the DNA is TGTGCCAGCAGTTACGACAGGGTATCTCAGACCCAGTACTTC. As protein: CASSYDRVSQTQYF.